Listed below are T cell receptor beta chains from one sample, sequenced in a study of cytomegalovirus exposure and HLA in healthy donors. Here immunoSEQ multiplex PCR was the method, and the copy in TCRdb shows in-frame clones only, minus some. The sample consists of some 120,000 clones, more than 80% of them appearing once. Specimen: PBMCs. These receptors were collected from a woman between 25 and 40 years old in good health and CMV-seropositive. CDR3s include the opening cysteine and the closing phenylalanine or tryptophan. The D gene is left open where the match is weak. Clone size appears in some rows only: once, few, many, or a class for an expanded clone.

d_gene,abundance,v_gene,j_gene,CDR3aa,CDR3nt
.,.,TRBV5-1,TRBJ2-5,CASSPRGNQETQYF,TGCGCCAGCAGCCCCCGGGGGAACCAAGAGACCCAGTACTTC
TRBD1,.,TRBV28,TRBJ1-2,CASSLGQGSFTF,TGTGCCAGCAGTTTGGGACAGGGCAGTTTCACCTTC
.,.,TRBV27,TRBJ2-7,CAGTPGAYEQYF,TGTGCCGGCACTCCAGGGGCCTACGAGCAGTACTTC
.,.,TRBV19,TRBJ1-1,CASTEAENTEAFF,TGTGCCAGTACAGAGGCAGAGAACACTGAAGCTTTCTTT
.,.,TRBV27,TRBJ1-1,CASSARWDTAEAFF,TGTGCCAGCAGTGCCAGGTGGGACACGGCTGAAGCTTTCTTT
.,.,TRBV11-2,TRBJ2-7,CASSYRDASSYEQYF,TGTGCCAGCAGCTATCGAGATGCAAGCTCCTACGAGCAGTACTTC
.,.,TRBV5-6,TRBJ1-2,CASSGGPRLSNYGYTF,TGTGCCAGCAGCGGCGGGCCCCGCCTTTCTAACTATGGCTACACCTTC
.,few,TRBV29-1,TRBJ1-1,CSVAGAPNTEAFF,TGCAGCGTTGCTGGGGCACCGAACACTGAAGCTTTCTTT
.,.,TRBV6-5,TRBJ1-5,CATRGGPLDNQPQHF,TGTGCCACCAGAGGAGGGCCCCTTGACAATCAGCCCCAGCATTTT
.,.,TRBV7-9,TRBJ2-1,CASSLEGVAGQFF,TGTGCCAGCAGCTTAGAGGGGGTGGCTGGGCAGTTCTTC
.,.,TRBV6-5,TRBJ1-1,CASSYGGAGNTEAFF,TGTGCCAGCAGTTACGGCGGGGCGGGGAACACTGAAGCTTTCTTT
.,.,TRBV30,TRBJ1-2,CAWSVGDIRVYGYTF,TGTGCCTGGAGTGTGGGGGACATACGGGTCTATGGCTACACCTTC
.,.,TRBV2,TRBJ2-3,CASSEQGGTDTQYF,TGTGCCAGCAGTGAGCAGGGCGGCACAGATACGCAGTATTTT
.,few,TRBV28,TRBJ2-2,CASSFAGRGELFF,TGTGCCAGCAGTTTCGCAGGGCGGGGAGAGCTGTTTTTT
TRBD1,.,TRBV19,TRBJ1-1,CASIDWTGNTEAFF,TGTGCCAGTATCGACTGGACAGGGAACACTGAAGCTTTCTTT
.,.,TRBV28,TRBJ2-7,CASSLRGLGGEQYF,TGTGCCAGCAGTTTACGAGGGTTGGGGGGCGAGCAGTACTTC
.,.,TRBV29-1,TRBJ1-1,CSASIQGNTEAFF,TGCAGCGCTTCTATACAGGGGAACACTGAAGCTTTCTTT